A selection of T cell receptor beta chains follows, all from one sample in a study of blood T cell repertoires in COVID-19. Here immunoSEQ multiplex PCR was the method, and the copy in TCRdb shows in-frame clones only, minus some. The sample holds 300,000 to 400,000 clones, roughly 90% seen once. The sequencing input was PBMCs or T cells enriched from blood (not recorded which). The source is a woman in her thirties with acute COVID-19. Each CDR3 is given with its conserved first and last residue. Each record gives: D gene, V gene, CDR3 length, clone size, J gene, CDR3 DNA, CDR3 protein. D genes are given only for firm matches. Clone size, where shown, is once, few, many, or a class for clones that have expanded.

>.|TRBV2|11|.|TRBJ2-1
TGTGCCAGCAGTGAAGCCTATGAGCAGTTCTTC
CASSEAYEQFF
>.|TRBV5-1|14|.|TRBJ1-1
TGCGCCAGCAGCTTGGTTAGATCCAACACTGAAGCTTTCTTT
CASSLVRSNTEAFF
>.|TRBV5-4|16|.|TRBJ1-3
TGTGCCAGCAGCTTGGGGGGGACTAATTCTGGAAACACCATATATTTT
CASSLGGTNSGNTIYF
>.|TRBV10-3|14|.|TRBJ1-1
TGTGCCATCAGTGAGTCGAGTACCTACACTGAAGCTTTCTTT
CAISESSTYTEAFF
>TRBD1|TRBV7-2|16|.|TRBJ1-4
TGTGCCAGCAGCTTGGGATTACAGGGGGGAGGTGAAAAACTGTTTTTT
CASSLGLQGGGEKLFF
>TRBD1|TRBV2|14|once|TRBJ2-7
TGTGCCAGTGGACAGGGACCAAACTCCTACGAGCAGTACTTC
CASGQGPNSYEQYF
>.|TRBV11-3|15|.|TRBJ2-5
TGTGCCAGCAGCCCAGGGGGGAAACCGGGTGAGACCCAGTACTTC
CASSPGGKPGETQYF
>TRBD2|TRBV9|14|.|TRBJ2-3
TGTGCCAGCAGCGTAGCCGGGGGGGCAGATACGCAGTATTTT
CASSVAGGADTQYF
>.|TRBV5-1|13|.|TRBJ2-7
TGCGCCAGCAGCTTGTACAGGTCCTACGAGCAGTACTTC
CASSLYRSYEQYF
>.|TRBV5-6|16|.|TRBJ1-4
TGTGCCAGCAGCGGCTACAGAGTTGCAACTAATGAAAAACTGTTTTTT
CASSGYRVATNEKLFF
>.|TRBV20-1|11|.|TRBJ1-2
TGCAGTGCTACTGGCATCTATGGCTACACCTTC
CSATGIYGYTF
>.|TRBV7-3|13|once|TRBJ2-5
TGTGCCAGCAGCTTACGGGGTCAAGAGACCCAGTACTTC
CASSLRGQETQYF
>TRBD1|TRBV5-1|13|.|TRBJ1-6
TGCGCCAGCAGGGACAGGGGTAATTCACCCCTCCACTTT
CASRDRGNSPLHF
>.|TRBV9|17|.|TRBJ2-7
TGTGCCAGCAGCGTCGGACACCGTGGCAGGGGAGTCGCCGAGCAGTACTTC
CASSVGHRGRGVAEQYF
>.|TRBV19|15|.|TRBJ1-2
TGTGCCAGTAGTATACAGGGCGTTGCTAACTATGGCTACACCTTC
CASSIQGVANYGYTF
>.|TRBV18|14|.|TRBJ2-7
TGTGCCAGCTCACCATCTCGCAGGAACTACGAGCAGTACTTC
CASSPSRRNYEQYF
>TRBD1|TRBV19|15|.|TRBJ1-5
TGTGCCAGTATGAGACAGGGGGCCCGGGGGCAGCCCCAGCATTTT
CASMRQGARGQPQHF
>.|TRBV29-1|11|.|TRBJ2-1
.
CSVGTGTGLFF
>.|TRBV15|15|.|TRBJ1-4
TGTGCCACCAGCAGGCACAGGGCTTCGAATGAAAAACTGTTTTTT
CATSRHRASNEKLFF
>TRBD2|TRBV11-2|17|.|TRBJ2-1
TGTGCCAGCAGCTTAGGGAAACTAGCGGGGTTGAGAAGTGAGCAGTTCTTC
CASSLGKLAGLRSEQFF
>.|TRBV6-4|10|.|TRBJ1-6
TGTGCCAGCAGTTATAGACCCCTCCACTTT
CASSYRPLHF
>.|TRBV10-3|16|once|TRBJ1-3
TGTGCCATCAGGTACACCATCGGGGTCTCTGGAAACACCATATATTTT
CAIRYTIGVSGNTIYF
>.|TRBV18|15|.|TRBJ1-4
TGTGCCAGCTCCACACAGATTGCAACTAATGAAAAACTGTTTTTT
CASSTQIATNEKLFF
>TRBD1|TRBV12-5|14|.|TRBJ1-6
TGTGCTAGTGGCAAGGGACAGGGGAATTCACCCCTCCACTTT
CASGKGQGNSPLHF
>TRBD2|TRBV4-1|15|.|TRBJ2-1
TGCGCCAGCAGACGCAGCGGGGGGGCCGGCAATGAGCAGTTCTTC
CASRRSGGAGNEQFF
>.|TRBV12-5|14|.|TRBJ1-1
TGTGCTAGTGGTTCCGGGACGGGGGACACTGAAGCTTTCTTT
CASGSGTGDTEAFF
>.|TRBV7-3|14|.|TRBJ1-2
TGTGCCAGCAGCTCCGGGAGGGGGAACTATGGCTACACCTTC
CASSSGRGNYGYTF
>.|TRBV19|17|.|TRBJ1-5
TGTGCCAGTAGTATAATGACGGATGACTATAGCAATCAGCCCCAGCATTTT
CASSIMTDDYSNQPQHF
>TRBD1|TRBV5-1|16|few|TRBJ1-1
TGCGCCAGCAGCTTGGGAAAGACAGGGATTGACACTGAAGCTTTCTTT
CASSLGKTGIDTEAFF
>.|TRBV19|14|once|TRBJ1-1
TGTGCCAGTAGTAAGAGCGGGTGGGGCACTGAAGCTTTCTTT
CASSKSGWGTEAFF
>TRBD1|TRBV2|13|.|TRBJ1-2
TGTGCCAGCACCTCGGACAGGGGGGGTGGCTACACCTTC
CASTSDRGGGYTF
>TRBD1|TRBV5-1|15|.|TRBJ2-1
TGCGCCAGCAGCTTACAGGGGAGCTCCTACAATGAGCAGTTCTTC
CASSLQGSSYNEQFF
>TRBD1|TRBV28|14|.|TRBJ1-2
TGTGCCAGCAGGAAGACAGGGGAAGGCTATGGCTACACCTTC
CASRKTGEGYGYTF
>TRBD2|TRBV7-3|16|.|TRBJ2-1
TGTGCCAGCAGCTTAAGGGCTAGCGGGGGGGCCAATGAGCAGTTCTTC
CASSLRASGGANEQFF
>TRBD1|TRBV9|15|.|TRBJ2-7
TGTGCCAGCAGCCCCGGGGACAGGGTCTTCTACGAGCAGTACTTC
CASSPGDRVFYEQYF
>.|TRBV27|17|.|TRBJ2-1
TGTGCCAGCAGTCTTAGGACGGTAAGGGGCTCCTACAATGAGCAGTTCTTC
CASSLRTVRGSYNEQFF
>TRBD1|TRBV28|14|.|TRBJ2-7
TGTGCCAGCAGTTTATACGGGGACAGCGGCGAGCAGTACTTC
CASSLYGDSGEQYF
>TRBD1|TRBV5-1|17|.|TRBJ1-3
TGCGCCAGCAGCTTGGAGGGGACAGGGTTTACTGGAAACACCATATATTTT
CASSLEGTGFTGNTIYF
>.|TRBV27|15|few|TRBJ2-1
TGTGCCAGCAGTTTAGGAGGGACAGTCTACAATGAGCAGTTCTTC
CASSLGGTVYNEQFF
>TRBD1|TRBV7-9|15|few|TRBJ1-4
TGTGCCAGCAGCTCCTATCATGGACAGGGGGACAAACTGTTTTTT
CASSSYHGQGDKLFF
>TRBD1|TRBV5-1|18|.|TRBJ2-7
TGCGCCAGCAGCTTGGGTCCCGCCGGGACAGGGGTCTCCTACGAGCAGTACTTC
CASSLGPAGTGVSYEQYF
>TRBD1|TRBV4-1|15|.|TRBJ2-1
TGCGCCAGCAGCCAAGATTCGGGACAGGGCTTGGAGCAGTTCTTC
CASSQDSGQGLEQFF
>.|TRBV11-2|15|.|TRBJ2-7
TGTGCCAGCAGCTTAGGAGCCGGGTCCTCCTACGAGCAGTACTTC
CASSLGAGSSYEQYF
>.|TRBV4-2|17|.|TRBJ2-4
TGTGCCAGCAGCCAAGGGCTAGCACATATAGTAGGAAACATTCAGTACTTC
CASSQGLAHIVGNIQYF
>.|TRBV9|15|.|TRBJ1-1
TGTGCCAGCAGCGTAGGGGGCAGTCTGAACACTGAAGCTTTCTTT
CASSVGGSLNTEAFF
>.|TRBV6-4|13|.|TRBJ2-1
TGTGCCAGCAGTGACTCGGGAGTCCATGAGCAGTTCTTC
CASSDSGVHEQFF
>TRBD1|TRBV5-1|15|.|TRBJ2-3
TGCGCCAGCAGCTTGCCGGCAGGGGGCCCAGATACGCAGTATTTT
CASSLPAGGPDTQYF
>.|TRBV2|14|.|TRBJ1-5
TGTGCCAGCAGGGCAGGATTTAGCAATCAGCCCCAGCATTTT
CASRAGFSNQPQHF
>TRBD1|TRBV24-1|14|.|TRBJ1-1
TGTGCCACCAGCTCGGGACAGGTTTTCCCTGAAGCTTTCTTT
CATSSGQVFPEAFF
>.|TRBV7-9|16|.|TRBJ2-2
TGTGCCAGCAGCCAGGACAAATTTCGGTTACCCGGGGAGCTGTTTTTT
CASSQDKFRLPGELFF
>TRBD1|TRBV5-1|17|.|TRBJ1-1
TGCGCCAGCAGCCTGGGCCGGACAGGGACACATGGCACTGAAGCTTTCTTT
CASSLGRTGTHGTEAFF
>.|TRBV5-1|13|.|TRBJ1-2
TGCGCCAGCAGCTTGGAGGGAGGGGATGGCTACACCTTC
CASSLEGGDGYTF
>TRBD1|TRBV5-1|15|.|TRBJ1-2
TGCGCCAGCAGCTCCGGACAGGGAGGGAACTATGGCTACACCTTC
CASSSGQGGNYGYTF
>TRBD1|TRBV2|13|few|TRBJ2-7
TGTGCCAGCTTAGAGGACAGGATTTACGAGCAGTACTTC
CASLEDRIYEQYF
>.|TRBV4-3|16|.|TRBJ2-1
TGCGCCAGCAGCCAAGATAGGGGGAGCTCCTACAATGAGCAGTTCTTC
CASSQDRGSSYNEQFF
>.|TRBV6-2/TRBV6-3|16|.|TRBJ2-2
TGTGCCAGCAGTTCATACGCAAGACAGACTACCGGGGAGCTGTTTTTT
CASSSYARQTTGELFF
>TRBD1|TRBV12-5|14|.|TRBJ1-6
TGTGCTAGTGCCCCCGGGACAGATAATTCACCCCTCCACTTT
CASAPGTDNSPLHF
>TRBD1|TRBV28|14|.|TRBJ1-5
TGTGCCACCATCAAGGACAGGGACAATCAGCCCCAGCATTTT
CATIKDRDNQPQHF
>TRBD1|TRBV19|15|.|TRBJ2-7
TGTGCCAGTAGTACCGCGGGACAGGTCGGGTACGAGCAGTACTTC
CASSTAGQVGYEQYF
>.|TRBV5-1|15|.|TRBJ2-4
TGCGCCAGCAAGGTTCGAGGGCAGGGGATGGACATTCAGTACTTC
CASKVRGQGMDIQYF